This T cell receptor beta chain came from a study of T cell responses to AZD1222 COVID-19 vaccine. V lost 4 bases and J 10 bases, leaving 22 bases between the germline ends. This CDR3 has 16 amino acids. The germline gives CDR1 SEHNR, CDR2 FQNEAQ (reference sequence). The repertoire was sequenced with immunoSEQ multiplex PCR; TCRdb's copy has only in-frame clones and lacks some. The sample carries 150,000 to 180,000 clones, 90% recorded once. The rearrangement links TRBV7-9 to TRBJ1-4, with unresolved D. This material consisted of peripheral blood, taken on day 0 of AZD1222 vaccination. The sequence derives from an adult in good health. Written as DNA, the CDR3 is TGTGCCAGCAGCTCCCCTAGGGTGGCCGTCCCGGGAAAACTGTTTTTT. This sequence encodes CASSSPRVAVPGKLFF.